This TCR beta chain originates from a study of T-cell reconstitution after alpha-beta-depleted transplantation in children (dated by TCRdb to about 2016). About the full investigation: Using TCR repertoire profiling, the study followed T-cell immune reconstitution in a quantitative way in children after TCRalphabeta/CD19-depleted allogeneic hematopoietic cell transplantation.

Library preparation was by PCR. TCRdb lists the instrument as Illumina HiSeq 2500. TCR library preparation used molecular barcoding, with unique molecular identifiers applied to normalize quantification of the TCRbeta repertoire. The public reads were reanalyzed by TCRdb: fastp trimming at Q25, MiXCR alignment, in-frame beta chains only. Each CDR3 protein gets just one entry, which takes the most common genes and DNA from the rows behind it. The sample contains about 540,000 distinct CDR3 sequences, around 16% of them found a single time. The top ten clonotypes cover approximately 3% of the sample. Sequences ENHRY (CDR1) and SYGVKD (CDR2) are obtained from the germline V gene. Including the terminal cysteine and phenylalanine, the CDR3 comprises 18 residues. The only DNA kept is the CDR3, 54 bases in frame from the first base. Clipping removes 10 bases from V and 2 bases from J, with 19 as the unmatched junction base count.

Comments on this clonotype: Its antigen target is currently unknown. Base-call qualities are not available, and no considerably larger clone is one nucleotide away.

This receptor chain uses TRBV10-3 and TRBJ1-5, with TRBD1 matching 8 junction bases. This clonotype originated in a human donor who donated a stem cell graft to a child with acute lymphoblastic leukemia. The material was PBMCs from the stem cell graft donor, obtained from the stem cell graft. CDR3 loop: CATRYGQGQGKGNQPQHF. The sequenced DNA: TGTGCCACAAGGTATGGACAGGGCCAGGGAAAGGGCAATCAGCCCCAGCATTTT.